Described below is a single T cell receptor beta chain sequence and its context. Antigen specificity is unknown. These data come from a study of CD8 T cells in Susac syndrome. Study-wide points: An acknowledgment was made by the study that its TCR sequencing and HLA analysis involved relatively few individuals.

The multiple sclerosis controls were treatment-naive patients affected by stable or active relapsing-remitting disease. RNA, at roughly 0.5 to 1 ug, was reverse transcribed with random hexamers. With immunoSEQ multiplex PCR, TCR beta CDR3 was amplified across 54 Vbeta and 13 Jbeta. One entry per CDR3 protein results from TCRdb running MiXCR on the immunoSEQ multiplex PCR reads. Here the sample spans around 180,000 distinct CDR3 sequences, roughly 92% being singletons. The TCR comes from a human donor with multiple sclerosis. The sample was CD4+ T cells from PBMCs.

CDR3 coding DNA: TGTGCCAGCAGCTTAGTCACAGATACGCAGTATTTT. It is translated as CASSLVTDTQYF. This sequence joins TRBV5-6 and TRBJ2-3; D gene unclear. Germline loops: CDR1 SGHDT, CDR2 YYEEEE. Trimming shortened V by 2 bases and J by 2 bases, and 3 bases separated the two germline ends. The CDR3 runs to 12 residues.